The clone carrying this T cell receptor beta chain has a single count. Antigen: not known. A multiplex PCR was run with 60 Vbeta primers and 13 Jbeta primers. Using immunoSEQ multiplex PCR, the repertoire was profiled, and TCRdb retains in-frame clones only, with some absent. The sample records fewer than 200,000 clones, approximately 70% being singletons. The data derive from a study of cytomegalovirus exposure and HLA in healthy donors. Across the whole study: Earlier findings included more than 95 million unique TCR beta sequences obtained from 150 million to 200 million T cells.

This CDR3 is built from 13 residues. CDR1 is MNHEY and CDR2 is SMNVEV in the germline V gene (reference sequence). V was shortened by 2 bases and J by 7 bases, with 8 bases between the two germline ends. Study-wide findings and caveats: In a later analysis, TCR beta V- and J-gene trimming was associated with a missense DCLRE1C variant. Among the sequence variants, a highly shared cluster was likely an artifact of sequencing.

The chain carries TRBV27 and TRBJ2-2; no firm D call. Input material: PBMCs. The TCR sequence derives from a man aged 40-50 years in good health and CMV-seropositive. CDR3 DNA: TGTGCCAGCAGTTTAAGGCGCGGCGGGGAGCTGTTTTTT. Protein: CASSLRRGGELFF.